Listed here are 31 T cell receptor beta chains from one sample, sequenced in a study of T-cell memory formation after mild COVID-19. TCRdb reprocessed the 5' RACE reads with MiXCR, giving one entry per CDR3 protein. The table shows some 250,000 distinct CDR3 sequences, with about a sixth occurring only once. The sequenced sample consisted of PBMCs or a T cell subset sorted from them (not recorded which). These receptors were collected from a man aged 18-30 years who had mild COVID-19 (a few samples of this study predate the infection). Cell type and time point are not known.

This chain joins TRBV20-1 and TRBJ2-7, with 12 positions matching TRBD2. The CDR3 has 15 amino acids. Germline CDR1 DFQATT, CDR2 SNEGSKA (reference sequence). J was trimmed by 4 bases and V by 4 bases; bases with no gene match: 8. CDR3 nucleotides: TGCAGTGCTACTAGCGGGGGGGCCGGTCAGTACGAGCAGTACTTC. Protein sequence: CSATSGGAGQYEQYF.

This clonotype turned up a few times. This chain links TRBV5-5 with TRBJ2-4; D may be TRBD2 (6 bases). Germline V gene lookup returns CDR1 SGHKS and CDR2 YYEKEE (reference sequence). V was shortened by 0 bases and J by 6 bases, with 13 bases between the two germline ends. This CDR3 is 15 amino acids long. This CDR3 is CASSLVVVGGNIQYF. As DNA, the CDR3 is TGTGCCAGCAGCTTGGTAGTGGTGGGAGGAAACATTCAGTACTTC.

This clonotype was observed at least ten times. The J gene is TRBJ2-3, the V gene TRBV2; no reliable D call. Germline CDR1 reads SNHLY; CDR2 reads FYNNEI. There are 12 residues in the CDR3. Trimming left V 2 bases short and J 5 bases short, with 5 bases between. The CDR3 nucleotides read TGTGCCAGCAGTGAACTGGAAGATACGCAGTATTTT. This codes for CASSELEDTQYF.

This chain connects TRBV29-1 to TRBJ1-1, with TRBD1 matching over 7 bases. The junction had 8 bases not matched to a gene; V was cut back by 7 bases and J by 0 bases. The CDR3 contains 14 residues. Per the germline V gene, CDR1 is SQVTM and CDR2 is ANQGSEA. This CDR3 is CSGYRDRVNTEAFF. CDR3 DNA sequence: TGCAGCGGGTACCGGGACAGAGTGAACACTGAAGCTTTCTTT.

This rearrangement joins TRBV15 to TRBJ2-3, with TRBD2 identical over 12 bases. Germline CDR1 and CDR2: LNHNV and YYDKDF (reference sequence). The length of the CDR3 is 15 residues. The junction had 3 bases not matched to a gene; V was cut back by 4 bases and J by 4 bases. The CDR3 reads CATSTSGGGPDTQYF. For the CDR3, the DNA is TGTGCCACCAGCACTAGCGGGGGGGGACCAGATACGCAGTATTTT.

For this clonotype: The junction differs from germline at one of its ends, possibly a read error. J is TRBJ2-1 and V is TRBV7-7, with D possibly matching TRBD2 (6 bases). This CDR3 spans 13 amino acids. In germline, CDR1 is SSHAT, CDR2 FNYEAQ (reference sequence). The CDR3, as DNA: TGTGCTAGCAGCTTTTCGGGGGTGAATGAGCAGTTCTTC. Its protein is CASSFSGVNEQFF. Complete variable domain (other parts from reference TRBV7-7 and TRBJ2-1): GAGVSQSPRYKVTKRGQDVTLRCDPISSHATLYWYQQALGQGPEFLTYFNYEAQPDKSGLPSDRFSAERPEGSISTLTIQRTEQRDSAMYRCASSFSGVNEQFFGPGTRLTVL.

The CDR3 is CASSLRPIRNEQFF. The CDR3, as DNA: TGTGCCAGCAGCTTACGGCCCATTCGAAATGAGCAGTTCTTC. V usage is TRBV11-2 and J usage is TRBJ2-1; no reliable D call. CDR3 length: 14 residues. Trimming shortened V by 2 bases and J by 7 bases, and 12 bases separated the two germline ends. Germline V lookup: CDR1 SGHAT, CDR2 FQNNGV.

This clonotype was counted a few times. The chain joins TRBV6-1 to TRBJ2-7, with D possibly being TRBD1 (6 bases). V was clipped by 8 bases and J by 2 bases, with 16 bases between them. This CDR3 is built from 14 residues. Germline V gene lookup returns CDR1 MNHNS and CDR2 SASEGT. CDR3 sequence reads: CASQYRDIPYEQYV. The CDR3 nucleotides read TGTGCCAGCCAATACCGGGACATCCCCTACGAGCAGTACGTC.

In this sample, this clonotype turned up a few times. The J gene is TRBJ1-5, the V gene TRBV6-6, with no clear D. Trimming shortened V by 6 bases and J by 1 base, and 10 bases separated the two germline ends. There are 14 residues in the CDR3. Germline V gene data show CDR1 as MNHNY and CDR2 as SVGAGI (reference sequence). For the CDR3, the DNA is TGTGCCAGCAGCCCCGCGTCGAGCAATCAGCCCCAGCATTTT. The encoded protein is CASSPASSNQPQHF.

V usage is TRBV7-2 and J usage is TRBJ1-3; 9 bases agree with TRBD1. Losses at the gene ends were 5 bases for V and 1 base for J; bases not matched to a gene: 6. The CDR3 spans 16 residues. Germline loops: CDR1 SGHTA, CDR2 FQGNSA. In DNA form, the CDR3 reads TGTGCCAGCAGCCTCGGGACAGGGTTGTCTGGAAACACCATATATTTT. It yields the protein CASSLGTGLSGNTIYF.

A few counts support this clonotype. This chain connects TRBV12-3 or TRBV12-4 to TRBJ1-1; no reliable D call. CDR3 size: 15 residues. Trimming removed 8 bases from V and 0 bases from J, with 16 bases in between. The CDR3 loop is CASGDRSLMNTEAFF. The DNA for the CDR3 is TGTGCCAGCGGGGATAGGAGCCTAATGAACACTGAAGCTTTCTTT.

This clonotype appeared a few times. The chain is built from TRBV9 and TRBJ2-7, with D maybe TRBD2 (5 bases). CDR1 and CDR2 (germline): SGDLS, YYNGEE. V was clipped by 3 bases and J by 2 bases, with 12 bases between them. There are 14 residues in the CDR3. Here the CDR3 reads CASSARGQTYEQYF. CDR3 coding DNA: TGTGCCAGCAGCGCCCGCGGGCAGACCTACGAGCAGTACTTC.

The chain links TRBV6-5 to TRBJ1-2; 10 bases line up with TRBD1. After removal of 5 bases from V and 8 bases from J, the junction contained 8 bases not matched to a gene. Germline lookup yields CDR1 MNHEY and CDR2 SVGAGI. The CDR3 length is 14 residues. CDR3 amino acids: CASSGDRGRHGYTF. Here the CDR3 DNA reads TGTGCCAGCAGTGGAGACAGGGGGCGGCACGGCTACACCTTC.

A few counts support this clonotype. The DNA of the CDR3 is TGTGCCAGCAGATCCACCGGAGGCTCCTACGAGCAGTACTTC. It encodes CASRSTGGSYEQYF. V is TRBV7-9 and J is TRBJ2-7, with TRBD2 as a possible D gene (5 bases). The CDR3 covers 14 residues. V was cut by 6 bases and J by 0 bases, with 12 bases left in between. The germline V gene has CDR1 SEHNR and CDR2 FQNEAQ (reference sequence). The whole variable domain, filled in from reference TRBV7-9 and TRBJ2-7, reads DTGVSQNPRHKITKRGQNVTFRCDPISEHNRLYWYRQTLGQGPEFLTYFQNEAQLEKSRLLSDRFSAERPKGSFSTLEIQRTEQGDSAMYLCASRSTGGSYEQYFGPGTRLTVT.

There are a few counts of this clonotype. This chain links TRBV7-2 with TRBJ2-5; D gene uncertain. V dropped 3 bases and J dropped 2 bases, with 10 bases sitting between them. Germline values: CDR1 SGHTA, CDR2 FQGNSA. The CDR3 is 14 amino acids. CDR3 region: CASSFSKGQETQYF. The CDR3 DNA follows: TGTGCCAGCAGCTTTTCAAAGGGTCAAGAGACCCAGTACTTC.

In this sample, this clonotype turned up a few times. The rearrangement joins TRBV7-9 to TRBJ1-1; D call uncertain. Trimming pared 5 bases from V and 5 bases from J, leaving 12 bases between. Per the germline V gene, CDR1 is SEHNR and CDR2 is FQNEAQ (reference sequence). The CDR3 sequence is 13 residues long. CDR3 residues: CASSTREGTEAFF. The CDR3 bases are TGTGCCAGCAGCACAAGAGAAGGGACTGAAGCTTTCTTT.

This clonotype was seen more than once but under ten times. This rearrangement joins TRBV5-6 to TRBJ1-2; 12 bases match TRBD1. CDR1 is SGHDT, CDR2 YYEEEE, per germline. The CDR3 totals 17 residues. V lost 2 bases, J lost 6 bases, and 11 bases stayed unmatched. CDR3 DNA: TGTGCCAGCAGCTTTGGAACCGGGACAGGGGGCTTGAATGGCTACACCTTC. Residues: CASSFGTGTGGLNGYTF.

This clonotype came up a few times. V gene TRBV6-4 combines with J gene TRBJ2-1; no reliable D call. This CDR3 has 15 amino acids. V lost 8 bases to trimming and J lost 0 bases, with 14 bases between them. CDR1 MRHNA and CDR2 SNTAGT come from the germline V gene. CDR3 residues: CASRPELSSYNEQFF. The CDR3 nucleotides read TGTGCCAGCCGACCGGAGTTGAGCTCCTACAATGAGCAGTTCTTC.

This chain uses TRBV7-2 with TRBJ1-6; D is undetermined. Germline V gene sequence: CDR1 SGHTA, CDR2 FQGNSA. Trimming removed 3 bases from V and 10 bases from J, with 13 bases in between. The CDR3 extends over 14 amino acids. The CDR3 reads CASSFIGDGSPLHF. The CDR3 region has the DNA TGTGCCAGCAGCTTCATTGGAGACGGGTCACCCCTCCACTTT. The complete variable domain, with remaining parts taken from reference TRBV7-2 and TRBJ1-6, reads GAGVSQSPSNKVTEKGKDVELRCDPISGHTALYWYRQSLGQGLEFLIYFQGNSAPDKSGLPSDRFSAERTGGSVSTLTIQRTQQEDSAVYLCASSFIGDGSPLHFGNGTRLTVT.

This clonotype was counted between two and nine times. The DNA for the CDR3 is TGTGCCAGCAGCCATCGGGGCCATGGCTACACCTTC. It translates to CASSHRGHGYTF. This rearrangement joins TRBV7-2 to TRBJ1-2; possibly TRBD1 for D (5 bases). This CDR3 has 12 amino acids. The germline V gene encodes CDR1 SGHTA and CDR2 FQGNSA. Trimming pared 5 bases from V and 6 bases from J, leaving 10 bases between. Drawing the rest from reference TRBV7-2 and TRBJ1-2, the complete variable domain is GAGVSQSPSNKVTEKGKDVELRCDPISGHTALYWYRQSLGQGLEFLIYFQGNSAPDKSGLPSDRFSAERTGGSVSTLTIQRTQQEDSAVYLCASSHRGHGYTFGSGTRLTVV.

Only a few counts were recorded for this clonotype. This sequence joins TRBV6-5 and TRBJ2-3; tentatively, D is TRBD2 (6 bases). The V end lost 0 bases, the J end lost 5 bases, and 15 bases lay between the germline ends. CDR1 is MNHEY, CDR2 SVGAGI, per germline. The CDR3 loop spans 16 amino acids. CDR3: CASSYSGGTGGDTQYF. The CDR3 coding sequence is TGTGCCAGCAGTTACTCAGGAGGGACTGGCGGAGATACGCAGTATTTT.

CDR3 protein: CSVEGSGQAYTQYF. The DNA for the CDR3 is TGCAGCGTTGAAGGATCTGGACAGGCGTATACGCAGTATTTT. This sequence joins TRBV29-1 and TRBJ2-3; 7 bases are shared with TRBD1. The CDR3 contains 14 residues. Trimming removed 1 base from V and 7 bases from J; junction bases left unmatched: 8. Germline V gene data show CDR1 as SQVTM and CDR2 as ANQGSEA.

The rearrangement links TRBV12-3 or TRBV12-4 to TRBJ2-5; TRBD1 agrees at 11 bases. This CDR3 region has 16 residues. V trimming: 8 bases; J trimming: 4 bases; junction bases outside the gene matches: 12. CDR3 residues: CASGVGQGGLGETQYF. The CDR3 nucleotides are TGTGCCAGCGGCGTGGGACAGGGGGGTCTGGGAGAGACCCAGTACTTC.

The CDR3 DNA is TGTGCCAGCAGCTTAGACGCGTCACCCCTCCACTTT. Protein: CASSLDASPLHF. J is TRBJ1-6 and V is TRBV7-9; no reliable D call. Germline assignment: CDR1 SEHNR and CDR2 FQNEAQ (reference sequence). V was trimmed by 1 base and J by 10 bases, leaving 5 bases between them. CDR3 size: 12 residues.

The V gene is TRBV20-1, the J gene TRBJ2-4, with D perhaps matching TRBD1 or TRBD2 (6 bases each). The V end was cut by 5 bases, the J end by 8 bases, with 28 bases between. The CDR3 contains 17 residues. The germline CDR1 and CDR2 sequences are DFQATT and SNEGSKA (reference sequence). The CDR3 loop is CSAHSWGAAEVDDIQYF. The DNA for the CDR3 is TGCAGTGCTCACAGTTGGGGGGCCGCGGAAGTGGATGACATTCAGTACTTC.

V and J are TRBV5-1 and TRBJ2-3; tentatively, D is TRBD1 (5 bases). V lost 2 bases, J lost 2 bases, and 9 bases lay in between. CDR3 size: 14 residues. Germline V gene data show CDR1 as SGHRS and CDR2 as YFSETQ. The DNA of the CDR3 is TGCGCCAGCAGCTTAGGACACTTCACAGATACGCAGTATTTT. Its translation is CASSLGHFTDTQYF.

The chain joins TRBV12-3 or TRBV12-4 to TRBJ1-5; D is uncertain. Trimming left V 3 bases short and J 7 bases short, with 7 bases between. The CDR3 covers 12 residues. The CDR3 sequence is CASSFRRQPQHF. In nucleotides, the CDR3 is TGTGCCAGCAGTTTCAGGAGACAGCCCCAGCATTTT.

The chain uses TRBV18 and TRBJ2-4; D ambiguous. Trimming cost V 0 bases and J 10 bases, with 7 bases left between them. CDR3 length: 12 residues. Germline CDR1 KGHSH, CDR2 LQKENI. The DNA for the CDR3 is TGTGCCAGCTCACCACCGGACGGAATTCAGTACTTC. Protein product: CASSPPDGIQYF.

V is TRBV10-3 and J is TRBJ1-1; D gene uncertain. The CDR3 spans 14 residues. The V gene's germline CDR1 is ENHRY and CDR2 SYGVKD. Trimming took 0 bases from V and 7 from J, leaving 12 bases between them. CDR3 in amino acids: CAISESRQAFEAFF. DNA of the CDR3: TGTGCCATCAGTGAGTCGAGGCAGGCCTTTGAAGCTTTCTTT.

This chain links TRBV7-3 with TRBJ1-1; D not resolved. Germline V CDR1 and CDR2: SGHTA, FQGTGA. The CDR3 is 13 amino acids. Between the trimmed V and J ends, which lost 5 bases and 5 bases, there was a span of 12 bases. CDR3 loop: CASSRYGDTEAFF. DNA of the CDR3: TGTGCCAGCAGCCGTTACGGGGATACTGAAGCTTTCTTT.

This rearrangement joins TRBV5-6 to TRBJ1-2; TRBD1 aligns across 9 bases. CDR1 SGHDT and CDR2 YYEEEE come from the germline V gene. The CDR3 runs to 13 residues. Trimming cost V 4 bases and J 8 bases; bases outside gene matches: 6. The CDR3 bases are TGTGCCAGCAGCCTGGGACAGGGAGGAGGCTACACCTTC. Amino acid sequence: CASSLGQGGGYTF. The whole variable domain, remainder taken from reference TRBV5-6 and TRBJ1-2, is DAGVTQSPTHLIKTRGQQVTLRCSPKSGHDTVSWYQQALGQGPQFIFQYYEEEERQRGNFPDRFSGHQFPNYSSELNVNALLLGDSALYLCASSLGQGGGYTFGSGTRLTVV.